This T cell receptor beta chain was retrieved from a study of cytomegalovirus exposure and HLA in healthy donors. Germline V gene sequence: CDR1 MGHDK, CDR2 SYGVNS. This CDR3 has 13 residues. Trimming cost V 6 bases and J 8 bases; bases outside gene matches: 5. With 60 Vbeta and 13 Jbeta primers, the PCR was carried out. Repertoires were generated with immunoSEQ multiplex PCR, while TCRdb's copy carries only in-frame clones and drops some. In the table there are 70,000 to 95,000 clones, roughly 75% of which are singletons. What was sequenced was PBMCs. This sequence originates from a man in his forties or fifties in good health and CMV-seronegative. The chain joins TRBV25-1 to TRBJ1-4, with 8 bases fitting TRBD1. Here the CDR3 DNA reads TGTGCCAGCAGGGACAGGGTAACCGAAAAACTGTTTTTT. Its translation is CASRDRVTEKLFF.